The clone carrying this T cell receptor (beta chain) occurred a few times. In germline, CDR1 is KGHSY, CDR2 FQNENV. V dropped 4 bases and J dropped 9 bases, with 10 bases sitting between them. This CDR3 has 13 amino acids. The sample is drawn from a study of patients and donors after allogeneic stem cell transplantation. TCRdb used MiXCR to reprocess the RT-PCR reads, holding one entry per CDR3 protein. The profile shows about 960,000 distinct CDR3 sequences, around 17% of them singletons. The TCR sequence derives from a human donor who was either an allogeneic HSCT recipient or a stem cell or donor lymphocyte infusion donor (not recorded which). It is not recorded whose cells these are; they may come from a transplant donor. The specimen was blood, either unsorted or a sorted T cell fraction (not recorded which). The chain joins TRBV16 to TRBJ1-6; D unresolved. The CDR3 spells CASSRWEGSPLHF. The CDR3 DNA reads TGTGCCAGCAGCCGGTGGGAAGGTTCACCCCTCCACTTT.